This note documents a single T cell receptor (beta chain) sequence. In its sample, this clonotype was seen a few times. Its recognized antigen is unknown. Base qualities are not at hand, and no much larger clone is one base apart. The treatment or condition label on this specimen signifies: allogeneic hematopoietic cell transplantation with graft depleted of TCRalphabeta T cells and CD19 B cells. The transplant recipients were children given TCRalphabeta/CD19-depleted allogeneic hematopoietic cell grafts. The data were taken from a study of T-cell reconstitution after alpha-beta-depleted transplantation in children listed by TCRdb under 2016. Background for the entire study: The study quantitatively tracked T-cell immune reconstitution after TCRalphabeta/CD19-depleted allogeneic hematopoietic cell transplantation in children using TCR repertoire profiling.

To prepare the library, PCR was applied. The reads were generated on an Illumina HiSeq 2500. Molecular barcoding was employed in the preparation of TCR libraries, with unique molecular identifiers being used to normalize TCRbeta repertoire quantification. TCRdb cleaned the public reads at Q25 with fastp, built clones with MiXCR and kept in-frame beta chains. Every distinct CDR3 protein forms one entry, paired with its most common genes and DNA. For this sample there are 250,000 to 400,000 distinct CDR3 sequences; around 20% appear just once. Approximately 11% of the sample is in the top ten clones. CDR1 and CDR2 (SGHVS, FQNEAQ) derive from the germline V gene. Germline trimming amounts to 5 bases on V and 3 bases on J, with 9 as the count of junction bases outside the gene matches. The CDR3 spans 15 residues, from the cysteine through the phenylalanine. Only the CDR3 DNA stays, 45 bases, in frame from base 1.

Overall results and qualifications from the work: The high TCRbeta diversity at day 60 in some patients was ascribed to recipient T cells and intrathymic progenitors that had survived conditioning. The apparently early recovery of alphabetaT-cell counts about two months after transplant reportedly depended on only several hundred rapidly expanded clones that came from non-depleted graft cells. Over subsequent months, a decline in hyperexpanded clone frequencies was noted, and after one year, T-cell counts and TCRbeta diversity were mostly ascribed to newly produced T cells.

The rearrangement joined TRBV7-8 to TRBJ1-2, with TRBD1 identical over 7 junction bases. This TCR came from a male patient between 5 and 17 years old who had a stem cell transplant for acute lymphoblastic leukemia, so the T cells may come from the graft donor. The input for sequencing was PBMCs, mostly from graft donor cells, taken 180 days after TCRalphabeta/CD19-depleted stem cell transplant. The DNA reads as follows: TGTGCCAGCAGCCCGATACTTACAGGGGACTATGGCTACACCTTC. Protein translation: CASSPILTGDYGYTF.